This T cell receptor beta chain was recorded in a study of blood T cell repertoires in COVID-19 (dated by TCRdb to about 2020). About the study as a whole: Collaborator samples came from the United States, Italy and Spain and covered acute and convalescent phases of COVID-19. The prospective study material was composed of cDNA or gDNA derived from T cells, B-cell-depleted T cells, or PBMCs. The dataset comprised deeply sampled blood TCRbeta repertoires from subjects exposed to, actively infected with, or recovered from COVID-19. A freely available public database, intended as a resource for researchers studying the immune response to SARS-CoV-2, is where the repertoires were released. The samples were drawn from two sources: the first 160 participants of the ongoing ImmuneRACE study, and about 1,300 subjects contributed by 6 global collaborators. The sample metadata nearly always contained a de-identified subject ID, COVID-19 status, age in years and sex. Where available, HLA class I and class II types were obtained from metadata supplied by the sample provider rather than from assay-based typing. What the work shows at the level of the full study, not this receptor alone: The quantity of clinical and demographic metadata differed by source and by participant and was supplied without curation.

The collaborating institutions used their own protocols to collect whole blood in K2EDTA tubes. Collaborator samples were shipped for TCRbeta analysis as frozen whole blood, isolated PBMCs, or DNA extracted from either sample type. Cut back by 6 bases and 7 bases, the V and J ends lie 7 bases apart. Its CDR3 holds 12 amino acids, cysteine through phenylalanine. Only the CDR3 part of the read is kept: 36 bases, read in frame from the first base. CDR1 and CDR2, looked up from the germline V gene, are ENHRY and SYGVKD. TCRbeta CDR3 regions were amplified from genomic DNA using the immunoSEQ Assay, a bias-controlled multiplex PCR. In the source study's methods: Nucleated cell counts per sample were estimated from amplification of reference gene primers within the assay. To quantify the absolute abundance of each unique TCRbeta CDR3 rearrangement, sequence reads were collapsed and filtered. For each sample, productive Simpson clonality was calculated by taking the square root of Simpson's diversity index across productive rearrangements. Held by TCRdb, this immuneACCESS table contains in-frame sequences only and omits some clones. Under half of the omission traces to an unresolved V gene where checked; the cause of the rest is unknown. From that table come the V and J calls and clone size; the DNA was used to work out D and trimming. This sample has 170,000 or so clones in its table, and around nine tenths of those were observed once. Less than 3.5% of the sample comes from the top ten.

Worth noting for this clone: Its cognate antigen has yet to be identified. Qualities for individual bases were not recorded, and no much larger clone is one base off.

The chain was built from TRBV10-3 and TRBJ1-6; the best D guess is TRBD1, with 5 bases matching. Sequencing input: peripheral blood. The TCR sequence derives from a man in his forties or fifties with active or convalescent COVID-19. The DNA sequence is TGTGCCATCAGACAGGTCAATTCACCCCTCCACTTT. It is translated as CAIRQVNSPLHF.